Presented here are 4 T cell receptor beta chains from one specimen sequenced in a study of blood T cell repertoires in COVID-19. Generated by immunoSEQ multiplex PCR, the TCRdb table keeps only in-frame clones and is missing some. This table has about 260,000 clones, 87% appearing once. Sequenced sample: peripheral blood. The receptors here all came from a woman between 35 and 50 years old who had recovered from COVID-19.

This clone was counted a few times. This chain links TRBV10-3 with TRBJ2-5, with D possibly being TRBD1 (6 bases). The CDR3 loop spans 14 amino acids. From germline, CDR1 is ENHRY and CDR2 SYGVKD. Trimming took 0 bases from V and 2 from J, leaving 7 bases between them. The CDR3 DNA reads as TGTGCCATCAGTGAGTCACAGGGACAAGAGACCCAGTACTTC. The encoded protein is CAISESQGQETQYF.

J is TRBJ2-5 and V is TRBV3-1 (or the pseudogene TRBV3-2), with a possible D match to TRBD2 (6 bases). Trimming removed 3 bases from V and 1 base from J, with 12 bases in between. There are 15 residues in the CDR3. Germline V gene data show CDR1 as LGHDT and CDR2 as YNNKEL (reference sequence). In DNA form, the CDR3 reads TGTGCCAGCAGCCACGAGCGGGTCTCCCAAGAGACCCAGTACTTC. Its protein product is CASSHERVSQETQYF.

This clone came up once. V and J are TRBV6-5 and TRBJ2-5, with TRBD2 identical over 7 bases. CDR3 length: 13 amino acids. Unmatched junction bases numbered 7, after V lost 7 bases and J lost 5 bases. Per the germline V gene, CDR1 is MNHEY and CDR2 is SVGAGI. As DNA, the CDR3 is TGTGCCAGCAAGATAGGGAGGGATGAGACCCAGTACTTC. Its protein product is CASKIGRDETQYF.

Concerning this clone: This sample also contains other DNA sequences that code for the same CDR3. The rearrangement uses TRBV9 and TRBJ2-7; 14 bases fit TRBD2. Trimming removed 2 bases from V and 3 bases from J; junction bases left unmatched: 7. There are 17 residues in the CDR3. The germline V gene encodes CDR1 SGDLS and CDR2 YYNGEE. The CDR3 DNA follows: TGTGCCAGCAGCGTGGGGACTAGCGGGGGCCATCTCTACGAGCAGTACTTC. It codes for CASSVGTSGGHLYEQYF.